Presented here are 10 T cell receptor beta chains from one specimen sequenced in a study of T cell responses to AZD1222 COVID-19 vaccine. Libraries were prepared by immunoSEQ multiplex PCR; TCRdb keeps only in-frame clonotypes and omits some of them. The sample includes tens of thousands of clones, approximately 85% of them seen just once. Sequencing used peripheral blood, obtained 28 days after the second AZD1222 dose. The receptors originated from an adult who received the AZD1222 COVID-19 vaccine.

This clone appeared a single time. This chain uses TRBV5-5 with TRBJ2-3, with TRBD2 matching 7 bases. The CDR3 sequence is 16 residues long. From germline, CDR1 is SGHKS and CDR2 YYEKEE (reference sequence). The ends lost 4 bases at V and 2 bases at J; junction bases unmatched: 10. The CDR3 bases are TGTGCCAGCAGCAAGAGACTAGCATCCCCCACAGATACGCAGTATTTT. It encodes CASSKRLASPTDTQYF.

The rearrangement joins TRBV5-1 to TRBJ1-2; tentative D call: TRBD1 (5 bases). Trimming pared 0 bases from V and 0 bases from J, leaving 12 bases between. Germline V gives CDR1 SGHRS, CDR2 YFSETQ. The CDR3 runs to 16 residues. The CDR3 region has the DNA TGCGCCAGCAGCTTGGCGGGGACTGAAGCTAACTATGGCTACACCTTC. Encoded protein: CASSLAGTEANYGYTF.

The chain couples TRBV11-2 to TRBJ2-7; D is ambiguous. Trimming left V 4 bases short and J 0 bases short, with 7 bases between. CDR1 is SGHAT, CDR2 FQNNGV, per germline. The CDR3 is 13 amino acids. The CDR3 region is CASSSYTSYEQYF. The CDR3 DNA reads as TGTGCCAGCAGCTCTTACACCTCCTACGAGCAGTACTTC.

The chain uses TRBV28 and TRBJ1-1; D is undetermined. V was cut by 6 bases and J by 3 bases, with 11 bases left in between. The CDR3 sequence is 13 residues long. CDR1 is MDHEN and CDR2 is SYDVKM in the germline V gene. The CDR3 DNA reads as TGTGCCAGCAGCTCCATTGAAGACACTGAAGCTTTCTTT. It translates to CASSSIEDTEAFF.

This chain uses TRBV18 with TRBJ1-2; unclear D gene. The V end lost 2 bases, the J end lost 4 bases, and 14 bases lay between the germline ends. This CDR3 comprises 15 residues. Germline V gene sequence: CDR1 KGHSH, CDR2 LQKENI. As DNA, the CDR3 is TGTGCCAGCTCACCAATTCAGGAATCCGCCTATGGCTACACCTTC. Encoded protein: CASSPIQESAYGYTF.

This sequence joins TRBV2 and TRBJ2-1; 8 positions match TRBD2. V dropped 7 bases and J dropped 7; count of bases not matched to a gene: 12. The CDR3 contains 15 residues. Germline V gives CDR1 SNHLY, CDR2 FYNNEI. CDR3: CASNAGRGLKNEQFF. The CDR3 DNA follows: TGTGCCAGCAATGCCGGGAGGGGTCTAAAGAATGAGCAGTTCTTC.

V is TRBV6-5 and J is TRBJ1-3; D not certain. Trimming shortened V by 7 bases and J by 0 bases, and 13 bases separated the two germline ends. The CDR3 runs to 15 residues. Germline V CDR1 and CDR2: MNHEY, SVGAGI. CDR3 sequence: CASTTRRDSGNTIYF. The DNA of the CDR3 is TGTGCCAGCACTACTCGGAGGGACTCTGGAAACACCATATATTTT.

The rearrangement uses TRBV7-9 and TRBJ2-1, with 10 bases aligning to TRBD2. V gave up 4 bases and J gave up 6 bases; unmatched junction bases: 9. Germline CDR1 SEHNR, CDR2 FQNEAQ (reference sequence). CDR3 length: 16 amino acids. Written as DNA, the CDR3 is TGTGCCAGCAGCTCGAGCGGGAGGGCTCGAGCCAATGAGCAGTTCTTC. Its translation is CASSSSGRARANEQFF.

The V gene is TRBV7-2, the J gene TRBJ2-7; 9 positions match TRBD2. The CDR3 extends over 16 amino acids. Germline CDR1 reads SGHTA; CDR2 reads FQGNSA. V shed 5 bases, J shed 4 bases, and the junction held 12 bases outside the gene matches. CDR3 loop: CASSLLAGASEYEQYF. The CDR3 bases are TGTGCCAGCAGCCTGTTAGCGGGGGCATCGGAGTACGAGCAGTACTTC.

The J gene is TRBJ1-1, the V gene TRBV7-2; no definite D call. The germline V and J ends were trimmed by 5 bases and 5 bases, with 15 bases remaining between them. This CDR3 is built from 14 residues. The germline gives CDR1 SGHTA, CDR2 FQGNSA. CDR3 sequence: CASSPREARTEAFF. CDR3 DNA sequence: TGTGCCAGCAGCCCGCGTGAGGCGCGGACTGAAGCTTTCTTT.